This is a list of T cell receptor beta chains from one sample in a study of Graves' ophthalmopathy and Graves' hyperthyroidism. TCRdb re-analysed the multiplex PCR reads in MiXCR, keeping a single row per CDR3 protein. The table has 200,000 to 250,000 distinct CDR3 sequences, less than 55% seen once. Material: peripheral blood. Receptors were obtained from an adult man with Graves' ophthalmopathy. CDR3s include the opening cysteine and the closing phenylalanine or tryptophan. The D gene is left open where the match is weak. Some rows have no size entry. The others give once, few or many, or a class for an expanded clone.

CDR3 length	V gene	D gene	J gene	clone size	CDR3 protein	CDR3 DNA
15	TRBV7-3	.	TRBJ2-2	.	CASSDRSWDTGELFF	TGTGCCAGCAGTGACAGGAGTTGGGACACCGGGGAGCTGTTTTTT
14	TRBV9	.	TRBJ2-5	.	CASSVGALEETQYF	TGTGCCAGCAGCGTAGGGGCCCTGGAAGAGACCCAGTACTTC
15	TRBV7-2	.	TRBJ1-3	few	CASSLAGVWGNTIYF	TGTGCCAGCAGCTTAGCTGGGGTTTGGGGAAACACCATATATTTT
15	TRBV7-8	TRBD1	TRBJ1-1	.	CASSRLSQGRTEAFF	TGTGCCAGCAGCCGACTCTCACAGGGGAGGACTGAAGCTTTCTTT
14	TRBV25-1	.	TRBJ2-3	few	CASSVDTPGDTQYF	TGTGCCAGCAGTGTGGACACCCCGGGAGATACGCAGTATTTT
13	TRBV12-3/TRBV12-4	.	TRBJ1-6	.	CASRTTAGSPLHF	TGTGCCAGCAGAACTACCGCGGGTTCACCCCTCCACTTT
14	TRBV5-5	.	TRBJ2-5	.	CASSPKDVVETQYF	TGCGCCAGCAGCCCAAAGGACGTAGTAGAGACCCAGTACTTC
15	TRBV10-3	.	TRBJ1-1	.	CAISEEGQGNTEAFF	TGTGCCATCAGTGAAGAAGGGCAGGGGAACACTGAAGCTTTCTTT
13	TRBV2	TRBD1	TRBJ1-2	.	CASTSDRGYGYTF	TGTGCCAGCACCTCGGACAGGGGGTATGGCTACACCTTC
15	TRBV25-1	.	TRBJ2-7	.	CASSLAPSRGYEQYF	TGTGCCAGCAGTCTAGCCCCCTCGCGGGGCTACGAGCAGTACTTC
15	TRBV7-2	TRBD2	TRBJ2-7	few	CASSLAGAGGYEQYF	TGTGCCAGCAGCTTAGCGGGTGCGGGGGGCTACGAGCAGTACTTC
15	TRBV6-1	.	TRBJ1-4	.	CASSTLGAQNEKLFF	TGTGCCAGCAGTACACTTGGGGCGCAAAATGAAAAACTGTTTTTT
13	TRBV7-9	TRBD1	TRBJ1-1	many	CASSTTGITEAFF	TGTGCCAGCAGCACGACAGGGATAACTGAAGCTTTCTTT
13	TRBV6-2/TRBV6-3	.	TRBJ2-5	.	CASSFREQETQYF	TGTGCCAGCAGTTTCCGGGAGCAAGAGACCCAGTACTTC
15	TRBV24-1	TRBD2	TRBJ2-5	.	CATSSGLAIPETQYF	TGTGCCACCAGTTCGGGACTAGCCATTCCCGAGACCCAGTACTTC
17	TRBV6-5	.	TRBJ2-6	.	CASSYSDGGFGANVLTF	TGTGCCAGCAGTTACTCGGATGGGGGGTTTGGGGCCAACGTCCTGACTTTC
13	TRBV19	.	TRBJ1-2	.	CASTPTGFHGYTF	TGTGCCAGTACACCAACAGGGTTCCATGGCTACACCTTC